A selection of T cell receptor beta chains follows, all from one sample in a study of a mutant IDH1 vaccine in newly diagnosed glioma. The repertoire was sequenced with immunoSEQ multiplex PCR; TCRdb's copy has only in-frame clones and lacks some. The sample lists some 61,000 clones, 80% to 90% occurring once. Sequences were derived from PBMCs, sampled from a glioma patient treated with radiotherapy, temozolomide or both. The receptor set was obtained from a young man with glioma. The CDR3 runs from the conserved cysteine through the conserved F or W.

J: TRBJ2-1; length: 18; V: TRBV9; CDR3: CASSVLSGGGGSYNEQFF
J: TRBJ2-4; length: 11; V: TRBV20-1; CDR3: CSAREGYIQYF
J: TRBJ2-7; length: 15; V: TRBV18; CDR3: CASSPRTGGGYEQYF
J: TRBJ1-5; length: 16; V: TRBV15; CDR3: CATSSDGTLTYQPQHF
J: TRBJ1-1; length: 13; V: TRBV7-2; CDR3: CASSLGGTTEAFF
J: TRBJ1-1; length: 13; V: TRBV2; CDR3: CASNYDRNTEAFF
J: TRBJ2-1; length: 18; V: TRBV15; CDR3: CATSRERRVKPEYNEQFF
J: TRBJ1-5; length: 14; V: TRBV6-5; CDR3: CASSAQGAGQPQHF
J: TRBJ2-7; length: 16; V: TRBV10-2; CDR3: CASSEYGTSSSYEQYF
J: TRBJ2-1; length: 13; V: TRBV6-5; CDR3: CASSYSSFNEQFF
J: TRBJ1-1; length: 14; V: TRBV18; CDR3: CASSQDRVESKAFF
J: TRBJ2-5; length: 14; V: TRBV12-5; CDR3: CAGGLVGLGETQYF
J: TRBJ2-1; length: 16; V: TRBV13; CDR3: CASSARDRATYNEQFF
J: TRBJ1-2; length: 14; V: TRBV11-2; CDR3: CASSFDGANYGYTF
J: TRBJ2-6; length: 15; V: TRBV7-6; CDR3: CASSLRGSGANVLTF
J: TRBJ1-6; length: 13; V: TRBV14; CDR3: CASSLTLNSPLHF
J: TRBJ2-7; length: 15; V: TRBV18; CDR3: CASSPWDSASYEQYF
J: TRBJ2-7; length: 11; V: TRBV19; CDR3: CATTGGYEQYF
J: TRBJ1-2; length: 13; V: TRBV30; CDR3: CAWSVGDGRGYTF
J: TRBJ1-4; length: 14; V: TRBV5-1; CDR3: CASSFGGTNEKLFF
J: TRBJ2-5; length: 14; V: TRBV4-2; CDR3: CASSQAAGKETQYF
J: TRBJ1-2; length: 17; V: TRBV19; CDR3: CASSNFRADGVFYGYTF
J: TRBJ1-1; length: 15; V: TRBV2; CDR3: CASSADRGVGTEAFF
J: TRBJ1-5; length: 15; V: TRBV2; CDR3: CASSNRGLDNQPQHF
J: TRBJ1-2; length: 15; V: TRBV7-2; CDR3: CASSLGFLVLYGYTF
J: TRBJ1-2; length: 13; V: TRBV28; CDR3: CASSNRLNYGYTF
J: TRBJ1-2; length: 16; V: TRBV19; CDR3: CASSIDRQDSNYGYTF